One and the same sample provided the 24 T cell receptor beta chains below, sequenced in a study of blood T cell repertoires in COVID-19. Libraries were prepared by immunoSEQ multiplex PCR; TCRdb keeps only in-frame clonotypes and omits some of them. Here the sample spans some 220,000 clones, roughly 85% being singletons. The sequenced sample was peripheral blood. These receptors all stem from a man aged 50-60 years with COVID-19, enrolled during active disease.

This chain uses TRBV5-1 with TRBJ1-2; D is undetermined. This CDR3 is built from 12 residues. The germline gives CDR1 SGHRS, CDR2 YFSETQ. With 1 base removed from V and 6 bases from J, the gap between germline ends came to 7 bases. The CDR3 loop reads CASSLSGNGYTF. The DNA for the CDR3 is TGCGCCAGCAGCTTGTCGGGGAATGGCTACACCTTC.

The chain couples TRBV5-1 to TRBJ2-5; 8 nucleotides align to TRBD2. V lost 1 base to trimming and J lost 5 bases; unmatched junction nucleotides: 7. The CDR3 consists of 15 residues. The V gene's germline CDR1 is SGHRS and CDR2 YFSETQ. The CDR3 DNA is TGCGCCAGCAGCTTGACAGCGGGGGCAGACGAGACCCAGTACTTC. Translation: CASSLTAGADETQYF.

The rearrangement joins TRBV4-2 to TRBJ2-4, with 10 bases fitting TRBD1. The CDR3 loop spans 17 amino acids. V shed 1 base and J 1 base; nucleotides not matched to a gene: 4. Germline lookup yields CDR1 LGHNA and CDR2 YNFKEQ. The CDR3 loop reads CASSQGGTGVAKNIQYF. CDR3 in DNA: TGTGCCAGCAGCCAAGGCGGGACAGGGGTGGCCAAAAACATTCAGTACTTC.

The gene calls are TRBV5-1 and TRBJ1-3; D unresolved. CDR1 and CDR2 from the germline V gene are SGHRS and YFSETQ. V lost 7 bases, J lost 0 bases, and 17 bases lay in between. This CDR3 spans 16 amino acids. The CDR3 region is CASPPGSGSSGNTIYF. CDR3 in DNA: TGCGCCAGCCCCCCCGGCTCGGGATCCTCTGGAAACACCATATATTTT.

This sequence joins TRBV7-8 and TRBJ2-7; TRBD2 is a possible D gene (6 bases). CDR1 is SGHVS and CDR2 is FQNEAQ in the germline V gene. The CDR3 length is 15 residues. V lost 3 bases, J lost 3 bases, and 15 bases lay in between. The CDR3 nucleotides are TGTGCCAGCAGCTTTTTGCGGGGACCCAACTACGAGCAGTACTTC. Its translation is CASSFLRGPNYEQYF.

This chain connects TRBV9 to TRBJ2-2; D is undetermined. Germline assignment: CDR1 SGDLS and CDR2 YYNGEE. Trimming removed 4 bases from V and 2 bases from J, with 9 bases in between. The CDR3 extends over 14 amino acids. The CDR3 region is CASSYTQNTGELFF. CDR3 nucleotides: TGTGCCAGCAGCTACACCCAAAACACCGGGGAGCTGTTTTTT.

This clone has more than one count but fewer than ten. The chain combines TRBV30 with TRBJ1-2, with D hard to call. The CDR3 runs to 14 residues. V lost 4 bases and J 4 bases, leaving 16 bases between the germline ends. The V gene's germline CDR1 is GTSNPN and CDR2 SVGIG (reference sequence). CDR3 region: CAWIRHGSIYGYTF. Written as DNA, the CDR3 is TGTGCCTGGATAAGGCACGGGAGCATCTATGGCTACACCTTC.

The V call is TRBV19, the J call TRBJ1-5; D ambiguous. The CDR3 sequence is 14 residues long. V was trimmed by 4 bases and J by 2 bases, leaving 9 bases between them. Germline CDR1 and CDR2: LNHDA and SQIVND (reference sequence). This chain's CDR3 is CASSRGLGNQPQHF. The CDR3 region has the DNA TGTGCCAGTAGTAGAGGGCTGGGCAATCAGCCCCAGCATTTT. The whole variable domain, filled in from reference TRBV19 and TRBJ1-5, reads DGGITQSPKYLFRKEGQNVTLSCEQNLNHDAMYWYRQDPGQGLRLIYYSQIVNDFQKGDIAEGYSVSREKKESFPLTVTSAQKNPTAFYLCASSRGLGNQPQHFGDGTRLSIL.

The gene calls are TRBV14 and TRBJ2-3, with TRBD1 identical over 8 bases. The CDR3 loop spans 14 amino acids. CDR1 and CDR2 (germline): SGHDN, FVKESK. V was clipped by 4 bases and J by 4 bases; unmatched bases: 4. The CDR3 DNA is TGTGCCAGCAGCCTCAGGGGGCTCTCAGATACGCAGTATTTT. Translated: CASSLRGLSDTQYF.

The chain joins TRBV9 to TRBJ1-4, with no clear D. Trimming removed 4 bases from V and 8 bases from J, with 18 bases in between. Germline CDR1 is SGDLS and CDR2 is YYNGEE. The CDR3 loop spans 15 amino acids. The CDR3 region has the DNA TGTGCCAGCAGCCTAAACGGGGAAGGAGGAGAAAAACTGTTTTTT. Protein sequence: CASSLNGEGGEKLFF.

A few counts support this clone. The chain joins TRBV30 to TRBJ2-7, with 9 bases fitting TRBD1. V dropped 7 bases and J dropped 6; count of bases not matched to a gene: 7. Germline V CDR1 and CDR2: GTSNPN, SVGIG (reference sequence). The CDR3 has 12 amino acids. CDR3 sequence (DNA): TGTGCCTCCGGACAGGGGAGGGCCGAGCAGTACTTC. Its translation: CASGQGRAEQYF.

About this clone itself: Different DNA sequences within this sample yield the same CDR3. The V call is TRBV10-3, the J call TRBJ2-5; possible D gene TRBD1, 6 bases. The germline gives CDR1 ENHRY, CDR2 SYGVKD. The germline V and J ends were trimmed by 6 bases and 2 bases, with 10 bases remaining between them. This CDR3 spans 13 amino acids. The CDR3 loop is CAISAGEQETQYF. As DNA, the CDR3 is TGTGCCATCAGCGCAGGGGAGCAAGAGACCCAGTACTTC.

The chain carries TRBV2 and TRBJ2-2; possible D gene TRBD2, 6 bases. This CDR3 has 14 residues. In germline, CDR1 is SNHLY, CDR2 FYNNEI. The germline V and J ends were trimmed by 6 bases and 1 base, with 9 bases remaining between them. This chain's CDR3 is CASRTGVNTGELFF. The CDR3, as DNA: TGTGCCAGCAGGACGGGGGTGAACACCGGGGAGCTGTTTTTT.

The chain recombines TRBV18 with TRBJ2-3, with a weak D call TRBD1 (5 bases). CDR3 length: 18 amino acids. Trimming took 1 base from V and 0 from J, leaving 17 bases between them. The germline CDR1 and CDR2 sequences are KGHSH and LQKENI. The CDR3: CASSPRQGRTTSTDTQYF. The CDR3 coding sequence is TGTGCCAGCTCACCACGCCAGGGAAGGACCACTAGCACAGATACGCAGTATTTT.

The CDR3 DNA sequence: TGTGCCAGCAGCCACGACAGGGTTGGTGAAAAACTGTTTTTT. The encoded protein is CASSHDRVGEKLFF. The chain has TRBV6-6 and TRBJ1-4, with 7 bases fitting TRBD1. The J segment lost 7 bases and the V segment lost 6 bases, leaving 8 bases of the junction unmatched. In germline, CDR1 is MNHNY, CDR2 SVGAGI (reference sequence). The CDR3 contains 14 residues.

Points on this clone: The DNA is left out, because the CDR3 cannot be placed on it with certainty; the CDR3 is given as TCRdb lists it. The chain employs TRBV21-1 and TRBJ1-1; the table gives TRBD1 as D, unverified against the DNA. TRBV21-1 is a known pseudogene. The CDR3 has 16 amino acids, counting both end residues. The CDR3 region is CASSKVGAGTACEAFF.

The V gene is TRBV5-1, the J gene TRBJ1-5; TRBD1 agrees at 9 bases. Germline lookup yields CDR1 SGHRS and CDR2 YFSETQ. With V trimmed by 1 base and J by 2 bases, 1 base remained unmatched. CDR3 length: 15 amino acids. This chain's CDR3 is CASSLWTGGNQPQHF. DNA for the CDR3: TGCGCCAGCAGCTTGTGGACAGGGGGCAATCAGCCCCAGCATTTT.

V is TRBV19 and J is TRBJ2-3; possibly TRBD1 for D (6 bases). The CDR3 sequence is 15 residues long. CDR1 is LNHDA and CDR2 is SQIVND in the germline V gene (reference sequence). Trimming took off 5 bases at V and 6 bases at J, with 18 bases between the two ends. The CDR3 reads CASSWGQTSVDTQYF. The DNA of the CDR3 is TGTGCCAGTAGTTGGGGACAAACCTCAGTGGATACGCAGTATTTT.

The DNA for the CDR3 is TGTGCCAGCAGCTCTGGACAGGGTACGCAAGAGACCCAGTACTTC. Encoded protein: CASSSGQGTQETQYF. The chain joins TRBV5-4 to TRBJ2-5, with TRBD1 matching over 8 bases. The CDR3 is 15 amino acids. V lost 3 bases, J lost 2 bases, and 6 bases stayed unmatched. The V gene's germline CDR1 is SGHNT and CDR2 YYREEE (reference sequence).

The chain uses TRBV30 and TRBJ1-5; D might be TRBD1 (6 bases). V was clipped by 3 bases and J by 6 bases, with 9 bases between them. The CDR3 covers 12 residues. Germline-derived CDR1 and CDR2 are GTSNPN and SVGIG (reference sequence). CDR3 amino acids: CAWRSQGQPQHF. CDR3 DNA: TGTGCCTGGAGATCACAGGGTCAGCCCCAGCATTTT.

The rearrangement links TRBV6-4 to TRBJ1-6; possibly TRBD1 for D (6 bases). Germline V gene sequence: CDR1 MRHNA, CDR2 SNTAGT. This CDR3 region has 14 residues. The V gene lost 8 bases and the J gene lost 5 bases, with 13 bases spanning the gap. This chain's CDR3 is CASSIEGDNSPLHF. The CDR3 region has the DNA TGTGCCAGCTCAATTGAGGGGGATAATTCACCCCTCCACTTT.

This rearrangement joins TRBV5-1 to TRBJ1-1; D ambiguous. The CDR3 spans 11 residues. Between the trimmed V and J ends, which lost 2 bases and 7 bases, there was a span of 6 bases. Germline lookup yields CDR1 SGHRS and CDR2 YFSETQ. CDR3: CASSLSGEAFF. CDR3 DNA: TGCGCCAGCAGCTTATCAGGTGAAGCTTTCTTT.

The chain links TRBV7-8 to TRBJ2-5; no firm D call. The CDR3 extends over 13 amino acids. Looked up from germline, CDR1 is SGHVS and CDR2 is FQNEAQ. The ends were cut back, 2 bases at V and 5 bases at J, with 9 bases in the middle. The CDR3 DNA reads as TGTGCCAGCAGCTTATTCCAACGGGAGACCCAGTACTTC. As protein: CASSLFQRETQYF.

This chain's CDR3 is CASSFETGTVNQPQHF. For the CDR3, the DNA is TGCGCCAGCAGCTTCGAGACAGGGACTGTCAACCAGCCCCAGCATTTT. This rearrangement joins TRBV5-1 to TRBJ1-5; 7 nucleotides match TRBD1. The CDR3 totals 16 residues. Losses at the gene ends were 2 bases for V and 7 bases for J; bases not matched to a gene: 12. Looked up from germline, CDR1 is SGHRS and CDR2 is YFSETQ.